This TCR beta chain was profiled in a study of blood T cell repertoires in COVID-19. In the study overall: Samples representing acute and convalescent COVID-19 were sourced from the United States, Italy and Spain. PBMCs, B-cell-depleted T cells, or T cells provided the cDNA or gDNA that made up the material.

The CDR3 is 15 residues long. Germline V gene lookup returns CDR1 SGHTA and CDR2 FQGNSA. V lost 3 bases and J 1 base, leaving 11 bases between the germline ends. As handled by the study authors: Quantification of nucleated cells was approximated via reference gene primer amplification. Libraries were prepared by immunoSEQ multiplex PCR; TCRdb keeps only in-frame clonotypes and omits some of them. V and J calls and clone size follow that table, whereas D and trimming were derived from the DNA. The data show tens of thousands of clones, with 86% seen just once and around 2% held by the top ten. This clone came up once.

The J gene is TRBJ2-3, the V gene TRBV7-2, with D possibly being TRBD1 (6 bases). Sequencing used peripheral blood. This receptor was taken from a woman aged 60 to 75 with acute or convalescent COVID-19. The CDR3 loop reads CASSFTGMGTDTQYF. CDR3 in DNA: TGTGCCAGCAGCTTCACAGGGATGGGCACAGATACGCAGTATTTT.